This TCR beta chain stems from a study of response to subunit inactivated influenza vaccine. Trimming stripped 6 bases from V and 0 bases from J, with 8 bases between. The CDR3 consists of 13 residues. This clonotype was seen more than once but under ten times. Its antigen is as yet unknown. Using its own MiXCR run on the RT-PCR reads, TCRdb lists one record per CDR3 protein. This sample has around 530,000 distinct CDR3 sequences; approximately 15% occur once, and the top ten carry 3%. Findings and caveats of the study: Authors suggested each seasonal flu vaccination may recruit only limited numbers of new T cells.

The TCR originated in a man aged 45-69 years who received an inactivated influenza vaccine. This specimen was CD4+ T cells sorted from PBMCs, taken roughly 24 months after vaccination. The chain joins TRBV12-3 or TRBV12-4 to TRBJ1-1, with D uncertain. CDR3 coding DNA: TGTGCCAGCAGCCCCATCATGAACACTGAAGCTTTCTTT. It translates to CASSPIMNTEAFF.